Below are 9 T cell receptor beta chains sequenced from a single sample in a study of PD-1 blockade in classical Hodgkin lymphoma. Method: immunoSEQ multiplex PCR; TCRdb's copy keeps in-frame clones and lacks some. The table includes 15,000 to 20,000 clones, roughly 82% detected once. With no exception, relapse followed autologous stem cell transplantation in all patients, and brentuximab vedotin exposure varied. This specimen consisted of peripheral blood mononuclear cells (PBMCs), obtained before the second cycle of nivolumab. All receptors come from a human donor with classical Hodgkin lymphoma.

The rearrangement joins TRBV4-2 to TRBJ1-5; no reliable D call. Trimming took off 0 bases at V and 7 bases at J, with 13 bases between the two ends. Germline values: CDR1 LGHNA, CDR2 YNFKEQ. The CDR3 sequence is 15 residues long. CDR3 region: CASSQDRETRQPQHF. The CDR3 DNA sequence: TGTGCCAGCAGCCAAGACCGGGAGACGAGACAGCCCCAGCATTTT.

The chain employs TRBV27 and TRBJ1-5; D not resolved. V was cut by 6 bases and J by 1 base, with 13 bases left in between. Germline lookup yields CDR1 MNHEY and CDR2 SMNVEV (reference sequence). This CDR3 is 15 amino acids long. CDR3 bases: TGTGCCAGCAGCCGTTCGGGCGGGAGCAATCAGCCCCAGCATTTT. This sequence encodes CASSRSGGSNQPQHF.

The rearrangement joins TRBV5-4 to TRBJ2-5, with D perhaps matching TRBD2 (6 bases). The CDR3 covers 15 residues. V shed 4 bases and J shed 4 bases, with 17 bases lying between them. The germline V gene encodes CDR1 SGHNT and CDR2 YYREEE (reference sequence). CDR3 nucleotide sequence: TGTGCCAGCAGCCATCCGGGGGATTCGGGAGAGACCCAGTACTTC. This codes for CASSHPGDSGETQYF.

The chain uses TRBV10-3 and TRBJ2-2, with 9 positions matching TRBD1. This CDR3 is built from 15 residues. With V trimmed by 6 bases and J by 5 bases, 7 bases remained unmatched. The germline gives CDR1 ENHRY, CDR2 SYGVKD. Written as DNA, the CDR3 is TGTGCCATCAGCGTGGGACAGGGAGGAACCGGGGAGCTGTTTTTT. Its translation: CAISVGQGGTGELFF.

The chain couples TRBV2 to TRBJ2-4; tentatively, D is TRBD2 (7 bases). Trimming took off 5 bases at V and 2 bases at J, with 19 bases between the two ends. CDR3 length: 17 amino acids. The V gene's germline CDR1 is SNHLY and CDR2 FYNNEI. The CDR3 DNA follows: TGTGCCAGCAGTACCTCCTCGGGGGGCGCCACCAAAAACATTCAGTACTTC. Protein sequence: CASSTSSGGATKNIQYF.

The gene calls are TRBV6-1 and TRBJ1-2; the D gene is possibly TRBD1 (5 bases). V lost 6 bases and J 6 bases, leaving 8 bases between the germline ends. CDR1 and CDR2 (germline): MNHNS, SASEGT. The CDR3 is made up of 11 amino acids. The CDR3 is CASRRGDGYTF. The CDR3 bases are TGTGCCAGCAGAAGGGGTGATGGCTACACCTTC.

The CDR3 loop is CASSALRGDEAFF. In DNA, the CDR3 is TGTGCCAGCAGCGCGCTGAGGGGCGATGAAGCTTTCTTT. The genes are TRBV6-5 and TRBJ1-1; a weak D match, TRBD1 (5 bases). V was pared by 6 bases and J by 7 bases, with 15 bases between. CDR1 and CDR2 (germline): MNHEY, SVGAGI. The CDR3 consists of 13 residues.

The gene calls are TRBV7-8 and TRBJ1-6; D gene uncertain. The ends were cut back, 1 base at V and 7 bases at J, with 8 bases in the middle. The CDR3 contains 14 residues. Per germline, CDR1 SGHVS and CDR2 FQNEAQ. The CDR3 bases are TGTGCCAGCAGCTTAGAACGAATCAATTCACCCCTCCACTTT. Protein product: CASSLERINSPLHF.

This clone was seen only once. The rearrangement uses TRBV2 and TRBJ2-7, with TRBD2 matching 9 bases. The CDR3 length is 15 residues. Germline CDR1 is SNHLY and CDR2 is FYNNEI. The V segment lost 6 bases and the J segment 2 bases; nucleotides outside the gene matches: 8. CDR3 region: CASRGMSGGPYEQYF. The CDR3, as DNA: TGTGCCAGCAGGGGGATGAGCGGGGGGCCCTACGAGCAGTACTTC.